Each of the 10 T cell receptor beta chains below was sequenced from the same sample in a study of blood T cell repertoires in COVID-19. Some clones are missing from TCRdb's copy, which holds only in-frame ones; the method was immunoSEQ multiplex PCR. The table has approximately 200,000 clones, roughly 90% seen once. Sequenced sample: peripheral blood. These receptors were collected from a woman in her fifties or sixties with acute or convalescent COVID-19.

The chain couples TRBV27 to TRBJ1-3, with 9 nucleotides matching TRBD1. The CDR3 contains 13 residues. Per germline, CDR1 MNHEY and CDR2 SMNVEV (reference sequence). V dropped 4 bases and J dropped 10; count of bases not matched to a gene: 5. The CDR3: CASSSDRGRTIYF. CDR3 bases: TGTGCCAGCAGTTCGGACAGGGGAAGGACCATATATTTT.

The rearrangement uses TRBV7-9 and TRBJ1-1; 8 bases match TRBD1. The V gene end was trimmed by 3 bases and the J gene end by 0 bases; junction bases not matched to a gene: 12. The CDR3 covers 18 residues. CDR1 and CDR2 from the germline V gene are SEHNR and FQNEAQ (reference sequence). This CDR3 reads CASSFRGPGQGLNTEAFF. CDR3 DNA: TGTGCCAGCAGCTTCAGGGGGCCGGGCCAGGGCTTGAACACTGAAGCTTTCTTT. The whole variable domain, filled in from reference TRBV7-9 and TRBJ1-1, reads DTGVSQNPRHKITKRGQNVTFRCDPISEHNRLYWYRQTLGQGPEFLTYFQNEAQLEKSRLLSDRFSAERPKGSFSTLEIQRTEQGDSAMYLCASSFRGPGQGLNTEAFFGQGTRLTVV.

The chain links TRBV30 to TRBJ1-1; no definite D call. The CDR3 has 13 amino acids. V was clipped by 4 bases and J by 5 bases, with 14 bases between them. The germline CDR1 and CDR2 sequences are GTSNPN and SVGIG (reference sequence). This CDR3 reads CAWTDGGRTEAFF. Written as DNA, the CDR3 is TGTGCCTGGACGGACGGCGGGAGGACTGAAGCTTTCTTT.

This chain connects TRBV6-5 to TRBJ2-7; 9 nucleotides agree with TRBD2. After removal of 0 bases from V and 1 base from J, the junction contained 4 bases not matched to a gene. The CDR3 has 16 residues. In germline, CDR1 is MNHEY, CDR2 SVGAGI. The CDR3 sequence: CASSYSFAGGSYEQYF. Here the CDR3 DNA reads TGTGCCAGCAGTTACTCGTTTGCGGGAGGGTCCTACGAGCAGTACTTC.

J is TRBJ2-7 and V is TRBV13, with D tentatively TRBD2 (7 bases). The CDR3 loop spans 14 amino acids. Trimming left V 1 base short and J 6 bases short, with 13 bases between. CDR1 is PRHDT, CDR2 FYEKMQ, per germline (reference sequence). The CDR3 DNA reads as TGTGCCAGCAGCTTAGATCGGGGGGCCGGCGAGCAGTACTTC. It codes for CASSLDRGAGEQYF.

The chain carries TRBV7-9 and TRBJ2-2; no clear D gene. CDR3 length equals 11 residues. With 1 base removed from V and 8 bases from J, the gap between germline ends came to 2 bases. Germline CDR1 is SEHNR and CDR2 is FQNEAQ (reference sequence). This CDR3 reads CASSLVGELFF. In nucleotides, the CDR3 is TGTGCCAGCAGCTTAGTAGGGGAGCTGTTTTTT.

J is TRBJ1-2 and V is TRBV4-1; possible D gene TRBD1, 6 bases. The V end lost 3 bases, the J end lost 6 bases, and 14 bases lay between the germline ends. Germline assignment: CDR1 MGHRA and CDR2 YSYEKL. The CDR3 totals 14 residues. This CDR3 reads CASSQPDRNDGYTF. As DNA, the CDR3 is TGCGCCAGCAGCCAGCCGGACAGAAATGATGGCTACACCTTC.

This rearrangement joins TRBV5-1 to TRBJ2-7, with 8 nucleotides matching TRBD2. Germline trimming cut 4 bases from V and 7 bases from J; bases unmatched to any gene: 7. Germline-derived CDR1 and CDR2 are SGHRS and YFSETQ. The CDR3 totals 13 residues. The CDR3 DNA reads TGCGCCAGCAGCATTAGCGGGGAACGGGAGCAGTACTTC. Translation gives CASSISGEREQYF.

J is TRBJ2-6 and V is TRBV10-1, with D unresolved. This CDR3 spans 17 amino acids. V lost 5 bases, J lost 0 bases, and 14 bases lay in between. CDR1 WNHNN and CDR2 SYGVQD come from the germline V gene (reference sequence). The DNA of the CDR3 is TGCGCCAGCAGTAGAGGCCCCCTAAGCTCTGGGGCCAACGTCCTGACTTTC. It specifies CASSRGPLSSGANVLTF.

The chain has TRBV9 and TRBJ1-4; the D is unclear. The germline V and J ends were trimmed by 0 bases and 6 bases, with 12 bases remaining between them. This CDR3 region has 15 residues. CDR1 is SGDLS and CDR2 is YYNGEE in the germline V gene. In nucleotides, the CDR3 is TGTGCCAGCAGCGTAGGGAAGGTAGGAGATGAAAAACTGTTTTTT. Amino acid sequence: CASSVGKVGDEKLFF.